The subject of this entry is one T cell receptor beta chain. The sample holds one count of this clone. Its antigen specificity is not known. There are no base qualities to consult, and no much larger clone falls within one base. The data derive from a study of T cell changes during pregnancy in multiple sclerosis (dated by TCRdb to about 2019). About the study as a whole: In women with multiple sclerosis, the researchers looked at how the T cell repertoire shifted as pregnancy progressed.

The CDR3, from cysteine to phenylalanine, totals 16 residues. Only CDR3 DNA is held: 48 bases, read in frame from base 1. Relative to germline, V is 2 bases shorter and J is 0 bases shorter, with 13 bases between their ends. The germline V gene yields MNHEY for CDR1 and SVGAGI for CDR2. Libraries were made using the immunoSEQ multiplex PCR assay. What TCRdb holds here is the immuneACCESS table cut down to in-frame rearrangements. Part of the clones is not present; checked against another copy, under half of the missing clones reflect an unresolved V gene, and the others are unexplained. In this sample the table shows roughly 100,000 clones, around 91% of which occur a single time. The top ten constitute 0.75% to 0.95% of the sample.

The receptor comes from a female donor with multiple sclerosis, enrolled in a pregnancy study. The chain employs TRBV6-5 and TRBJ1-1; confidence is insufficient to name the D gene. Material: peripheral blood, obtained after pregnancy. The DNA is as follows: TGTGCCAGCAGTTACAAAGCTATCGGTTTGAACACTGAAGCTTTCTTT. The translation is CASSYKAIGLNTEAFF.